The clone carrying this TCR beta chain was seen only once. Its cognate antigen is unknown. It was healthy bone marrow donors who served as donors. CDR3 length: 14 residues. Germline CDR1 MDHEN, CDR2 SYDVKM. V shed 5 bases and J 5 bases; nucleotides not matched to a gene: 3. Primers: 60 Vbeta forward and 13 Jbeta reverse. Data came from immunoSEQ multiplex PCR; TCRdb stores just in-frame clones and leaves some out. The sample carries 100,000 to 150,000 clones, around 68% recorded once. This entry is derived from a study of cytomegalovirus exposure and HLA in healthy donors. Study-wide points: Immune exposure was documented only through CMV serostatus. Most likely, a cluster of highly shared sequence variants arose as a sequencing artifact. In a later analysis, about 17,000 TCR beta sequences were associated with HLA alleles at 0.05 false discovery rate.

This TCR was sampled from a man aged 35 to 55 in good health and CMV-seropositive. This chain joins TRBV28 and TRBJ2-1, with 10 bases that match TRBD2. Sequencing input: PBMCs. This chain's CDR3 is CASSLAGENNEQFF. In nucleotides, the CDR3 is TGTGCCAGCAGTCTAGCGGGAGAAAACAATGAGCAGTTCTTC. The complete variable domain, with remaining parts taken from reference TRBV28 and TRBJ2-1, reads DVKVTQSSRYLVKRTGEKVFLECVQDMDHENMFWYRQDPGLGLRLIYFSYDVKMKEKGDIPEGYSVSREKKERFSLILESASTNQTSMYLCASSLAGENNEQFFGPGTRLTVL.